This TCR beta chain was identified in a study of blood T cell repertoires in COVID-19. Assay: immunoSEQ multiplex PCR; the TCRdb copy retains only in-frame clones and omits some. The sample yields fewer than 300,000 clones, approximately 85% seen once. The CDR3 is 15 residues long. CDR1 and CDR2 from the germline V gene are SEHNR and FQNEAQ (reference sequence). V shed 5 bases and J shed 5 bases, with 16 bases lying between them. The sample comprised peripheral blood. This sequence joins TRBV7-9 and TRBJ1-3, with D uncertain. This sequence originates from a man in his fifties or sixties with active or convalescent COVID-19. The DNA of the CDR3 is TGTGCCAGCAGCCTCGAGGGCGGCAGAAGAAACACCATATATTTT. Protein product: CASSLEGGRRNTIYF.